The TCR beta chain described here comes from a study of T cells in Graves' hyperthyroidism and ophthalmopathy. About the research overall: Peripheral blood was drawn at first diagnosis, prior to all treatment. Study results and limitations: Ophthalmopathy was distinguished from stable hyperthyroidism by 13 V-J signatures.

This clonotype was counted ten times or more. The antigen is not known. What was amplified from RNA transcripts were TCR beta CDR3 regions. First-round RT-PCR with HTBI primers amplified the TCR CDR3 region. Using its own MiXCR run on the multiplex PCR reads, TCRdb lists one record per CDR3 protein. The sample has under 350,000 distinct CDR3 sequences; around 15% are singletons. The CDR3 spans 14 residues. V lost 3 bases, J lost 7 bases, and 15 bases lay in between. CDR1 MDHEN and CDR2 SYDVKM come from the germline V gene. The source material was blood. The receptor was derived from a woman between 40 and 55 years old with Graves' ophthalmopathy. The chain recombines TRBV28 with TRBJ1-2, with D possibly matching TRBD1 (5 bases). CDR3 nucleotides: TGTGCCAGCAGTTTCCAGGGTGGGGTTGGTGGCTACACCTTC. Translated: CASSFQGGVGGYTF.